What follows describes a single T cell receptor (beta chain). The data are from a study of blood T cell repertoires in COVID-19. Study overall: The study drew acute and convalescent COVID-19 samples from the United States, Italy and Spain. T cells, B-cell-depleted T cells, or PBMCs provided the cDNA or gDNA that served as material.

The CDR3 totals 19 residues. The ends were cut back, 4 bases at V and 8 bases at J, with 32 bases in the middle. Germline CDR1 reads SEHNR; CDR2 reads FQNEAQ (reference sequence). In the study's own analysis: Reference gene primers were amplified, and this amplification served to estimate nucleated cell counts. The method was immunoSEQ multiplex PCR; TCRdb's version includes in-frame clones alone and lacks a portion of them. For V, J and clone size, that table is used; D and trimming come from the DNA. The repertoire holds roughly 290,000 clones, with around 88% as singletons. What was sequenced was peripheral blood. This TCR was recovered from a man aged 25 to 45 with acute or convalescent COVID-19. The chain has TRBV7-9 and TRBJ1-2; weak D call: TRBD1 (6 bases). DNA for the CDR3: TGTGCCAGCAGCTCCGGCATGCGAAAAGAGGTTACGAGTAGGGGGGGCTACACCTTC. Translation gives CASSSGMRKEVTSRGGYTF.